These T cell receptor beta chains were read from a single sample in a study of blood T cell repertoires in COVID-19. Only in-frame clones appear in the TCRdb table, and some are missing; sequencing was by immunoSEQ multiplex PCR. The table lists hundreds of thousands of clones, approximately 86% of them singletons. The sample taken for sequencing was peripheral blood. The receptors were sampled from a woman aged 25 to 39 who had recovered from COVID-19. Each CDR3 is given with its conserved first and last residue. The order of the fields is V gene, CDR3 protein.

V: TRBV10-3
CDR3: CAIGAGGNTGELFF

V: TRBV14
CDR3: CASSQGANYGYTF

V: TRBV6-5
CDR3: CASSYSFGGETQYF

V: TRBV12-3/TRBV12-4
CDR3: CASSLTVYGYTF

V: TRBV3-1/TRBV3-2
CDR3: CASSQESGFGYTF

V: TRBV19
CDR3: CASSVGDRVDGYTF

V: TRBV30
CDR3: CAWSTGNSNQPQHF

V: TRBV19
CDR3: CASSLDRGSPYNSPLHF

V: TRBV18
CDR3: CASSPDIGTTYEQYF

V: TRBV4-1
CDR3: CASSQVVAVAYEQYF

V: TRBV30
CDR3: CAWSQGNQPQHF

V: TRBV5-1
CDR3: CASSPGFQNTEAFF

V: TRBV2
CDR3: CASSQDFSYEQYF

V: TRBV2
CDR3: CASSERQSNTEAFF

V: TRBV24-1
CDR3: CATSDPSKSYNEQFF

V: TRBV1
CDR3: CTSVPRETQYF

V: TRBV6-2/TRBV6-3
CDR3: CASSDRGPGPNQPQHF

V: TRBV3-1/TRBV3-2
CDR3: CASSRAREENYGYTF

V: TRBV4-2
CDR3: CASSQDRGGAGNEQFF

V: TRBV10-1
CDR3: CASSEPTASGRASDTQYF

V: TRBV14
CDR3: CASSHMTGYLNTEAFF

V: TRBV11-2
CDR3: CASSLDRTSPHF

V: TRBV28
CDR3: CASSRPGVTDTQYF

V: TRBV6-2/TRBV6-3
CDR3: CASSPLAGRSYNEQFF